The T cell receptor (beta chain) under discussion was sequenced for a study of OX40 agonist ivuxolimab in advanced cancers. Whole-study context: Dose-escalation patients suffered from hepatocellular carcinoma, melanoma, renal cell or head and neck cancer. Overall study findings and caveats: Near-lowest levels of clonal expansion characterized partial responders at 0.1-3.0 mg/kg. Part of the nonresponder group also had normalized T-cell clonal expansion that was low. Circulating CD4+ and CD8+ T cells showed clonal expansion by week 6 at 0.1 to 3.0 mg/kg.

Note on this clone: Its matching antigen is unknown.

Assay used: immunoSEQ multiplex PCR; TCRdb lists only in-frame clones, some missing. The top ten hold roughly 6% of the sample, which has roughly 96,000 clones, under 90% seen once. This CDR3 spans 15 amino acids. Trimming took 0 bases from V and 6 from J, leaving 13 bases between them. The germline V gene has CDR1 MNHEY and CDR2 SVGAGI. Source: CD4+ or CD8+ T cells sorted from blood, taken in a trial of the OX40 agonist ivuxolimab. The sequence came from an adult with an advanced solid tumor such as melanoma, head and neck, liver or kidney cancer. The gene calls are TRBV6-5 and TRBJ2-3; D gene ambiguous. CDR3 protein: CASSYSITFGDTQYF. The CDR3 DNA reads TGTGCCAGCAGTTACTCGATAACATTTGGGGATACGCAGTATTTT.